The 19 T cell receptor beta chains below were found in one sample sequenced in a study of cytomegalovirus exposure and HLA in healthy donors. The PCR was carried out with 60 Vbeta primers and 13 Jbeta primers. Data came from immunoSEQ multiplex PCR; TCRdb stores just in-frame clones and leaves some out. The listing contains 70,000 to 100,000 clones. What was sequenced was PBMCs. These receptors all stem from a girl aged 10-17 years in good health and CMV-seropositive.

Written as DNA, the CDR3 is TGCAGCGTTGAATCGGTGGACTCCCGAGAGGTGACCCAGTACTTC. Its translation is CSVESVDSREVTQYF. The chain uses TRBV29-1 and TRBJ2-5; D possibly corresponds to TRBD2 (5 bases). CDR3 length equals 15 residues. The V end was cut by 2 bases, the J end by 7 bases, with 20 bases between. CDR1 SQVTM and CDR2 ANQGSEA come from the germline V gene.

The CDR3 region is CASSLSGTPGYEQYF. The CDR3 region has the DNA TGTGCCAGCAGCTTATCCGGGACACCAGGCTACGAGCAGTACTTC. J is TRBJ2-7 and V is TRBV7-3; possible D gene TRBD1, 6 bases. CDR3 length: 15 residues. Trimming left V 2 bases short and J 3 bases short, with 14 bases between. Germline assignment: CDR1 SGHTA and CDR2 FQGTGA.

The V gene is TRBV7-2, the J gene TRBJ2-3; 11 bases fit TRBD2. The V segment lost 6 bases and the J segment 7 bases; nucleotides outside the gene matches: 9. The CDR3 spans 15 residues. Germline CDR1 reads SGHTA; CDR2 reads FQGNSA. This CDR3 is CASSIAGGLGYTQYF. The CDR3 nucleotides read TGTGCCAGCAGTATAGCGGGGGGGCTCGGTTATACGCAGTATTTT. The full variable domain, rest sourced from reference TRBV7-2 and TRBJ2-3, is GAGVSQSPSNKVTEKGKDVELRCDPISGHTALYWYRQSLGQGLEFLIYFQGNSAPDKSGLPSDRFSAERTGGSVSTLTIQRTQQEDSAVYLCASSIAGGLGYTQYFGPGTRLTVL.

J is TRBJ2-2 and V is TRBV4-1; 7 positions agree with TRBD2. The CDR3 consists of 18 residues. V lost 9 bases and J lost 2; bases outside the gene matches: 18. Germline CDR1 is MGHRA and CDR2 is YSYEKL. The CDR3 coding sequence is TGCGCCAGGACCCAAGGGAGGGCGTGCCGCGATAACACCGGGGAGCTGTTTTTT. Protein sequence: CARTQGRACRDNTGELFF.

The rearrangement links TRBV6-1 to TRBJ2-5, with 7 bases fitting TRBD1. The CDR3 has 13 amino acids. Germline V gene sequence: CDR1 MNHNS, CDR2 SASEGT. With V trimmed by 7 bases and J by 7 bases, 9 bases remained unmatched. DNA of the CDR3: TGTGCCAGCATGTGGGGACAGCTCGGGACCCAGTACTTC. Its translation: CASMWGQLGTQYF.

V is TRBV9 and J is TRBJ2-7; TRBD1 is a possible D gene (6 bases). V gave up 4 bases and J gave up 5 bases, with 19 bases separating them. This CDR3 region has 15 residues. The V gene's germline CDR1 is SGDLS and CDR2 YYNGEE. The chain's CDR3 is CASSYSPGTLDEQYF. Written as DNA, the CDR3 is TGTGCCAGCAGCTACTCCCCAGGGACACTCGACGAGCAGTACTTC.

The chain carries TRBV2 and TRBJ1-2; TRBD1 matches 9 bases. Germline CDR1 reads SNHLY; CDR2 reads FYNNEI. The CDR3 is 15 residues long. V lost 4 bases and J lost 0; bases outside the gene matches: 3. This CDR3 is CASSGGTGSNYGYTF. CDR3 DNA: TGTGCCAGCAGTGGAGGGACAGGGTCTAACTATGGCTACACCTTC.

V usage is TRBV2 and J usage is TRBJ1-1; 7 nucleotides line up with TRBD1. J lost 4 bases, V lost 3 bases, and 17 bases had no gene match. CDR3 length equals 18 residues. CDR1 and CDR2 (germline): SNHLY, FYNNEI. Written as DNA, the CDR3 is TGTGCCAGCAGTGAGACAGGGCAGGGCACAGGCGAAGGCACTGAAGCTTTCTTT. Translation gives CASSETGQGTGEGTEAFF. The whole variable domain, remainder taken from reference TRBV2 and TRBJ1-1, is EPEVTQTPSHQVTQMGQEVILRCVPISNHLYFYWYRQILGQKVEFLVSFYNNEISEKSEIFDDQFSVERPDGSNFTLKIRSTKLEDSAMYFCASSETGQGTGEGTEAFFGQGTRLTVV.

CDR3 residues: CASSPPGGGDNEQFF. CDR3 sequence (DNA): TGTGCCAGCAGTCCTCCGGGCGGGGGGGACAATGAGCAGTTCTTC. This sequence joins TRBV27 and TRBJ2-1; 9 positions agree with TRBD2. Trimming took 5 bases from V and 5 from J; bases not matched to a gene: 7. The CDR3 loop spans 15 amino acids. The germline V gene has CDR1 MNHEY and CDR2 SMNVEV (reference sequence).

This chain joins TRBV15 and TRBJ2-2; D possibly corresponds to TRBD1 (5 bases). CDR3 size: 14 residues. Trimming pared 6 bases from V and 6 bases from J, leaving 14 bases between. The germline CDR1 and CDR2 sequences are LNHNV and YYDKDF (reference sequence). The CDR3 DNA is TGTGCCACCAGGGACGGCAGGGATTCCGGGGAGCTGTTTTTT. This gives the protein CATRDGRDSGELFF.

The V and J genes are TRBV27 and TRBJ1-5; D gene unclear. The V and J ends lost 2 bases and 6 bases respectively, with 17 bases between them. CDR3 size: 16 residues. Germline V gene lookup returns CDR1 MNHEY and CDR2 SMNVEV (reference sequence). The CDR3 here is CASSLIGSPTGQPQHF. CDR3 DNA sequence: TGTGCCAGCAGTTTAATTGGCTCTCCTACGGGTCAGCCCCAGCATTTT.

V usage is TRBV18 and J usage is TRBJ2-7, with 10 bases that match TRBD1. The CDR3 consists of 15 residues. Unmatched junction bases numbered 5, after V lost 3 bases and J lost 3 bases. Germline values: CDR1 KGHSH, CDR2 LQKENI. The CDR3 DNA reads as TGTGCCAGCTCACCGGCCGGGACAGGGGACTACGAGCAGTACGTC. Residues: CASSPAGTGDYEQYV.

J is TRBJ2-7 and V is TRBV5-6; D might be TRBD1 (6 bases). The germline V gene encodes CDR1 SGHDT and CDR2 YYEEEE. There are 16 residues in the CDR3. V lost 4 bases and J lost 2, with 19 bases in between. The CDR3 loop reads CASSDDRFRGAYEQYV. The CDR3 coding sequence is TGTGCCAGCAGCGACGACAGGTTCCGTGGCGCCTACGAGCAGTACGTC.

The CDR3 DNA follows: TGTGCCAGCAGTGGTGGGGGCCACGATGAGCAGTTCTTC. As protein: CASSGGGHDEQFF. The genes are TRBV25-1 and TRBJ2-1; D perhaps matches TRBD1 (6 bases). The CDR3 spans 13 residues. Per germline, CDR1 MGHDK and CDR2 SYGVNS. V was trimmed by 4 bases and J by 8 bases, leaving 12 bases between them.

The chain uses TRBV7-9 and TRBJ2-5; no definite D call. Germline lookup yields CDR1 SEHNR and CDR2 FQNEAQ (reference sequence). Trimming shortened V by 5 bases and J by 4 bases, and 8 bases separated the two germline ends. The CDR3 is 12 residues long. The CDR3 is CASSRSGETQYF. In DNA form, the CDR3 reads TGTGCCAGCAGCCGTTCAGGAGAGACCCAGTACTTC.

V gene TRBV6-5 combines with J gene TRBJ2-1; tentatively, D is TRBD1 (6 bases). V was cut by 2 bases and J by 6 bases, with 17 bases left in between. CDR1 is MNHEY, CDR2 SVGAGI, per germline. This CDR3 is built from 16 residues. CDR3 region: CASSYNQGPHVNEQFF. CDR3 in DNA: TGTGCCAGCAGTTACAACCAGGGGCCTCATGTCAATGAGCAGTTCTTC.

The chain's CDR3 is CASSVSDGGDNEQFF. CDR3 coding DNA: TGTGCCAGCAGCGTATCGGACGGGGGAGACAATGAGCAGTTCTTC. The chain joins TRBV9 to TRBJ2-1; tentatively, D is TRBD2 (6 bases). V was trimmed by 1 base and J by 5 bases, leaving 13 bases between them. The CDR3 totals 15 residues. Germline values: CDR1 SGDLS, CDR2 YYNGEE.

This sequence joins TRBV9 and TRBJ2-3; D is perhaps TRBD2 (6 bases). The CDR3 runs to 16 residues. V was clipped by 2 bases and J by 5 bases, with 18 bases between them. The germline gives CDR1 SGDLS, CDR2 YYNGEE. Here the CDR3 reads CASSVRGPGEKDTQYF. CDR3 coding DNA: TGTGCCAGCAGCGTTCGGGGACCGGGGGAGAAAGATACGCAGTATTTT.

V and J are TRBV4-3 and TRBJ2-3; 12 bases are shared with TRBD2. J lost 0 bases, V lost 4 bases, and 5 bases had no gene match. CDR3 size: 17 residues. CDR1 LGHNA and CDR2 YSLEER come from the germline V gene. The CDR3 sequence: CASSPLLAGGSTDTQYF. CDR3 nucleotide sequence: TGCGCCAGCAGCCCTTTACTAGCGGGGGGAAGCACAGATACGCAGTATTTT.